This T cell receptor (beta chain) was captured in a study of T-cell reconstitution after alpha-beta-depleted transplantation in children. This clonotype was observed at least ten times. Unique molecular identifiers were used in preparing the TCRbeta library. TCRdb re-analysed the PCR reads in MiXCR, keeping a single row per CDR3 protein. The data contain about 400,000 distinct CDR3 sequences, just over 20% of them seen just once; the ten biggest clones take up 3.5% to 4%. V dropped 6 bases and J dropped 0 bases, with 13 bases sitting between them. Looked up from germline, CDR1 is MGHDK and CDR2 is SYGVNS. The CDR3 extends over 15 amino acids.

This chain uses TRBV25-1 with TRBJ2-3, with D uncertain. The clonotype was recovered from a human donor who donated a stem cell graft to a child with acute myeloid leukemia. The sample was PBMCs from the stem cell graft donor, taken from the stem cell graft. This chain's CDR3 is CASSYTGGSTDTQYF. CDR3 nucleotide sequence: TGTGCCAGCAGCTATACTGGCGGCAGCACAGATACGCAGTATTTT.